The clone carrying this TCR beta chain was recorded once. Its antigen is still unknown. The data belong to a study of cytomegalovirus exposure and HLA in healthy donors. General study points: It was reported that TCR beta sequences correctly inferred the HLA-A and HLA-B alleles for most subjects. Indistinguishable V segments, including TRBV6-2 and TRBV6-3, were excluded. Across all donors, roughly uniform sequencing depth was an assumption of the presence/absence analyses.

Trimming at V came to 2 bases and at J to 3 bases, leaving 18 bases not matched to a gene. Looked up from germline, CDR1 is ENHRY and CDR2 is SYGVKD. CDR3 length equals 21 residues. In the PCR, 60 Vbeta and 13 Jbeta primers were used. Some clones are missing from TCRdb's copy, which holds only in-frame ones; the method was immunoSEQ multiplex PCR. The data hold under 200,000 clones, with 82% observed a single time. The chain joins TRBV10-3 to TRBJ2-2; 10 bases fit TRBD1. The source of this sequence is a girl between 5 and 17 years old in good health and CMV-seropositive. Source material: PBMCs. The DNA for the CDR3 is TGTGCCATCAGTGAGAAGCATGCTCGGGGACAGGGGCCTACTTACACCGGGGAGCTGTTTTTT. It codes for CAISEKHARGQGPTYTGELFF.